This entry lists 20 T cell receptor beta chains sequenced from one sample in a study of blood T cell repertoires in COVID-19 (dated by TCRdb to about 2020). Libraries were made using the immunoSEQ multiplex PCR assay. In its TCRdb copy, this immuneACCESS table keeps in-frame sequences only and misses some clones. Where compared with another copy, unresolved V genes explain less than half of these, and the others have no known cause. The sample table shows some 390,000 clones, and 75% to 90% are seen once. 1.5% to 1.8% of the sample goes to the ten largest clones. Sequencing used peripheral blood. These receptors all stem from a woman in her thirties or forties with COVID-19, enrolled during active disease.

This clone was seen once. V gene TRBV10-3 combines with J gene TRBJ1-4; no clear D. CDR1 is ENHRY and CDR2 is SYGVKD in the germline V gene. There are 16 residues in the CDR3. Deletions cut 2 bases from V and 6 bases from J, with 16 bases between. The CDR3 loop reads CAISERRGKADEKLFF. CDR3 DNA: TGTGCCATCAGTGAGCGCCGCGGGAAGGCGGATGAAAAACTGTTTTTT.

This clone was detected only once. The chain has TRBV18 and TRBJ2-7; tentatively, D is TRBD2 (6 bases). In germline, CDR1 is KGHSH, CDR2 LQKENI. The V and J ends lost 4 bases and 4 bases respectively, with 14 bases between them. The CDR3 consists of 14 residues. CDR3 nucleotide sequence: TGTGCCAGCTCACTCGGGACTCAAAAATACGAGCAGTACTTC. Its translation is CASSLGTQKYEQYF.

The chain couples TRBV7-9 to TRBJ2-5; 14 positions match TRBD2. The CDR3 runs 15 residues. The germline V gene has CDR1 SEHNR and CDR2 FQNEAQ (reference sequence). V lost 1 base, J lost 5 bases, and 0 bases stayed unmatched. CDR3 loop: CASSLGLAGGETQYF. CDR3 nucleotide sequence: TGTGCCAGCAGCTTAGGACTAGCGGGAGGGGAGACCCAGTACTTC.

As DNA, the CDR3 is TGTGCCAGCATGTTGGACAGGGGCACGTATGGCTACACCTTC. The encoded protein is CASMLDRGTYGYTF. The V and J genes are TRBV2 and TRBJ1-2; the match to TRBD1 covers 9 bases. V shed 7 bases, J shed 5 bases, and the junction held 8 bases outside the gene matches. Germline V gene data show CDR1 as SNHLY and CDR2 as FYNNEI. CDR3 length: 14 amino acids.

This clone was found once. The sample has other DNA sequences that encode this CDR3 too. The DNA for the CDR3 is TGTGCCATCAGTGAAGGAGGTCACTATGGCTACACCTTC. Protein product: CAISEGGHYGYTF. The gene calls are TRBV10-3 and TRBJ1-2; the D is unclear. The CDR3 contains 13 residues. Germline-derived CDR1 and CDR2 are ENHRY and SYGVKD. V lost 3 bases to trimming and J lost 3 bases, with 8 bases between them.

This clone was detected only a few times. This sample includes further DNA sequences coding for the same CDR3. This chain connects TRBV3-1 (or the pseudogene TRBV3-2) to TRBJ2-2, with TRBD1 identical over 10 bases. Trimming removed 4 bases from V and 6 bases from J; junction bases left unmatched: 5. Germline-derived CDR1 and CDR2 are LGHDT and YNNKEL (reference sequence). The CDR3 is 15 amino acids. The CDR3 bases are TGTGCCAGCAGCCTCGGACAGGGGGAGTCCGGGGAGCTGTTTTTT. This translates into CASSLGQGESGELFF.

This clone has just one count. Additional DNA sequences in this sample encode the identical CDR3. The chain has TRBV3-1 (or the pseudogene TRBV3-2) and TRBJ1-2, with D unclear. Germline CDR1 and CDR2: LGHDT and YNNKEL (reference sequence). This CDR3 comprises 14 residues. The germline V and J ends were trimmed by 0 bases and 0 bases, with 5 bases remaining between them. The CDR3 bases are TGTGCCAGCAGCCAAGATTCCGCTAACTATGGCTACACCTTC. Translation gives CASSQDSANYGYTF.

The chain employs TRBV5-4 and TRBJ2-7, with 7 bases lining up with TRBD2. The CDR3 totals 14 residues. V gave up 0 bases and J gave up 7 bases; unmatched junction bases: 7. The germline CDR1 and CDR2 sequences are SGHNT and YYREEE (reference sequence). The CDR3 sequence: CASSLERGTSEQYF. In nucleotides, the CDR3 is TGTGCCAGCAGCTTGGAGCGGGGAACCTCGGAGCAGTACTTC.

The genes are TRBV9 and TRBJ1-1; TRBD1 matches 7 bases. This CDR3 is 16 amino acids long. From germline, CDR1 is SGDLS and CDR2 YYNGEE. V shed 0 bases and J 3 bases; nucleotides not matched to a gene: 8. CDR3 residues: CASSVEGNRGDTEAFF. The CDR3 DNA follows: TGTGCCAGCAGCGTAGAGGGTAACAGGGGTGACACTGAAGCTTTCTTT. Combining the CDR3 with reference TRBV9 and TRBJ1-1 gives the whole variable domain DSGVTQTPKHLITATGQRVTLRCSPRSGDLSVYWYQQSLDQGLQFLIQYYNGEERAKGNILERFSAQQFPDLHSELNLSSLELGDSALYFCASSVEGNRGDTEAFFGQGTRLTVV.

The CDR3 DNA reads TGTGCCAGCAGCCCTAACACAGATACGCAGTATTTT. Protein: CASSPNTDTQYF. This sequence joins TRBV5-5 and TRBJ2-3; D is ambiguous. The CDR3 spans 12 residues. Germline CDR1 is SGHKS and CDR2 is YYEKEE (reference sequence). Trimming cost V 4 bases and J 2 bases, with 5 bases left between them.

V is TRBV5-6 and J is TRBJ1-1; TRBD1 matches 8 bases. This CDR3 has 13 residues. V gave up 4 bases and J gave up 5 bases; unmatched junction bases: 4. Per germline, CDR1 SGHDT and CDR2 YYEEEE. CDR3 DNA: TGTGCCAGCAGCGGACAGGGCATTACTGAAGCTTTCTTT. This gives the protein CASSGQGITEAFF.

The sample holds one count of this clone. The CDR3 loop reads CASRLDRGIGEKLFF. The CDR3 nucleotides read TGTGCCAGTAGACTAGACAGGGGGATAGGTGAAAAACTGTTTTTT. The J gene is TRBJ1-4, the V gene TRBV19; 9 bases line up with TRBD1. V trimming: 6 bases; J trimming: 7 bases; junction bases outside the gene matches: 9. CDR1 LNHDA and CDR2 SQIVND come from the germline V gene (reference sequence). CDR3 size: 15 residues. Full variable domain (remainder filled in from reference TRBV19 and TRBJ1-4): DGGITQSPKYLFRKEGQNVTLSCEQNLNHDAMYWYRQDPGQGLRLIYYSQIVNDFQKGDIAEGYSVSREKKESFPLTVTSAQKNPTAFYLCASRLDRGIGEKLFFGSGTQLSVL.

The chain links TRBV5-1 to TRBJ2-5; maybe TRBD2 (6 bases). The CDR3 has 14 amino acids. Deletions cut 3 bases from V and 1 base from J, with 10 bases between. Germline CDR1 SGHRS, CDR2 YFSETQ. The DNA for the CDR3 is TGCGCCAGCAGCTCGGGACTGATCCAAGAGACCCAGTACTTC. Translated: CASSSGLIQETQYF.

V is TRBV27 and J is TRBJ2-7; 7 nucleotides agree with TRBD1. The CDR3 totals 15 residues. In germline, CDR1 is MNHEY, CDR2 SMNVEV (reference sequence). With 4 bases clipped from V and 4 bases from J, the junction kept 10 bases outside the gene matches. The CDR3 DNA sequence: TGTGCCAGCAGTTCGATATTGACAGGGCTGTACGAGCAGTACTTC. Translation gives CASSSILTGLYEQYF.

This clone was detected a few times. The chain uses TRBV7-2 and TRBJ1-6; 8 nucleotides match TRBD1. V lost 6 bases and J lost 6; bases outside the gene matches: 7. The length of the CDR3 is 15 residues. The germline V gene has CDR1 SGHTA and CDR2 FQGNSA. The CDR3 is CASRIRQGINSPLHF. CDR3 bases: TGTGCCAGCAGAATACGACAGGGGATTAATTCACCCCTCCACTTT.

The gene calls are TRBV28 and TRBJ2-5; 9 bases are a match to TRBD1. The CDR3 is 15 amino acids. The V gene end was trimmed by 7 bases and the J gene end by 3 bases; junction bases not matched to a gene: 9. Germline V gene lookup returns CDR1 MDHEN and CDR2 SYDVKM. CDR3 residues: CASTPGGQGKETQYF. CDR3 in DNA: TGTGCCAGCACTCCGGGGGGACAGGGCAAAGAGACCCAGTACTTC.

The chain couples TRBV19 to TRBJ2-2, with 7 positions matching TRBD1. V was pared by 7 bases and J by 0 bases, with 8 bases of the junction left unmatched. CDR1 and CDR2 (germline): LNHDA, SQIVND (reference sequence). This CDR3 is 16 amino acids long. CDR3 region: CASIRGGEPNTGELFF. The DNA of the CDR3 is TGTGCCAGTATTAGAGGGGGCGAGCCGAACACCGGGGAGCTGTTTTTT.

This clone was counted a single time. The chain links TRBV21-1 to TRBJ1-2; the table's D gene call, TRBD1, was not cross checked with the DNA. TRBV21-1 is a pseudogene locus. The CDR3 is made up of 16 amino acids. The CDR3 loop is CASSLFQGQGNYGYTF. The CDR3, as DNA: TGTGCCAGCAGCCTCTTCCAGGGACAGGGAAACTATGGCTACACCTTC.

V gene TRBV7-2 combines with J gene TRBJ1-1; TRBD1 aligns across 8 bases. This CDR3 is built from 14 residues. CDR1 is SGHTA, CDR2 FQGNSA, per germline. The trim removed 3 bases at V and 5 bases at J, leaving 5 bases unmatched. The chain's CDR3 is CASSLDRAVTEAFF. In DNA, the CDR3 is TGTGCCAGCAGCTTGGACAGGGCTGTGACTGAAGCTTTCTTT.

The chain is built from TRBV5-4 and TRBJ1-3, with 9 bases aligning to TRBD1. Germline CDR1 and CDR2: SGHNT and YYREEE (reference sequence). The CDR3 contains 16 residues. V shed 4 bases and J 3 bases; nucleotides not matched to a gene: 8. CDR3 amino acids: CASSGPGQGYGNTIYF. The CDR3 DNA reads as TGTGCCAGCAGCGGACCGGGACAGGGATATGGAAACACCATATATTTT.